Listed here are 32 T cell receptor beta chains from one sample, sequenced in a study of beta chain features in type 1 diabetes. Whole-study results and caveats: Patients with Type 1 diabetes showed moderately but significantly shorter TCRB CDR3s in all four CD4+ subsets.

Every bit of the isolated RNA underwent reverse transcription, so sequencing read expressed TCRB transcripts. TCRdb's table, derived via immunoSEQ multiplex PCR, lists solely in-frame clones and lacks some. The sample lists 350,000 to 400,000 clones, around 12% occurring once. These receptors have no identified antigens. Material for sequencing was naive CD4+ T cells from blood. Receptors originate from a woman aged 18 to 35 with type 1 diabetes.

This clone has only a few counts. This chain links TRBV5-1 with TRBJ2-1; unclear D gene. CDR1 SGHRS and CDR2 YFSETQ come from the germline V gene. V was cut by 4 bases and J by 4 bases, with 3 bases left in between. The CDR3 is 11 residues long. The CDR3 sequence is CASSVYNEQFF. CDR3 sequence (DNA): TGCGCCAGCAGCGTATACAATGAGCAGTTCTTC.

The chain is built from TRBV7-2 and TRBJ2-2, with 8 nucleotides matching TRBD1. This CDR3 has 14 residues. Germline V gene data show CDR1 as SGHTA and CDR2 as FQGNSA. Losses at the gene ends were 5 bases for V and 9 bases for J; bases not matched to a gene: 8. CDR3 in DNA: TGTGCCAGCAGCCTGGGACAGGTTGAGAGGGAGCTGTTTTTT. This encodes CASSLGQVERELFF.

The genes are TRBV11-3 and TRBJ2-3; 8 bases line up with TRBD2. The junction had 6 bases not matched to a gene; V was cut back by 5 bases and J by 5 bases. This CDR3 spans 14 amino acids. Germline V CDR1 and CDR2: SGHNT, YENEEA. This chain's CDR3 is CASSPSGRGDTQYF. CDR3 coding DNA: TGTGCCAGCAGCCCTAGCGGGCGTGGAGATACGCAGTATTTT.

J is TRBJ1-1 and V is TRBV5-1; no definite D call. Germline-derived CDR1 and CDR2 are SGHRS and YFSETQ. CDR3 length: 14 amino acids. Trimming cost V 4 bases and J 0 bases, with 10 bases left between them. The CDR3 region is CASSRGDLNTEAFF. For the CDR3, the DNA is TGCGCCAGCAGCCGAGGCGACCTGAACACTGAAGCTTTCTTT.

This clone has just a few counts. The rearrangement joins TRBV4-3 to TRBJ1-3; D is uncertain. The CDR3 contains 13 residues. Per the germline V gene, CDR1 is LGHNA and CDR2 is YSLEER. Trimming took off 3 bases at V and 6 bases at J, with 9 bases between the two ends. The chain's CDR3 is CASSHENENTIYF. The CDR3 DNA follows: TGCGCCAGCAGCCATGAGAACGAAAACACCATATATTTT.

Concerning this clone itself: Other DNA sequences in this sample translate to the same CDR3. V is TRBV4-3 and J is TRBJ2-7; D is possibly TRBD2 (5 bases). The CDR3 contains 13 residues. Per germline, CDR1 LGHNA and CDR2 YSLEER. Trimming cost V 0 bases and J 4 bases, with 7 bases left between them. CDR3 DNA sequence: TGCGCCAGCAGCCAAGATCGGGGTTACGAGCAGTACTTC. Translation gives CASSQDRGYEQYF.

A few counts support this clone. The chain uses TRBV7-2 and TRBJ2-3; D possibly corresponds to TRBD1 (6 bases). Germline V gene lookup returns CDR1 SGHTA and CDR2 FQGNSA. The CDR3 length is 15 residues. V lost 6 bases and J lost 2, with 15 bases in between. CDR3 in DNA: TGTGCCAGCAGGACTACAGGGTTGTCCACAGATACGCAGTATTTT. Its protein is CASRTTGLSTDTQYF. Full variable domain (rest looked up from reference TRBV7-2 and TRBJ2-3): GAGVSQSPSNKVTEKGKDVELRCDPISGHTALYWYRQSLGQGLEFLIYFQGNSAPDKSGLPSDRFSAERTGGSVSTLTIQRTQQEDSAVYLCASRTTGLSTDTQYFGPGTRLTVL.

The gene calls are TRBV18 and TRBJ1-2; 7 positions agree with TRBD1. V shed 4 bases, J shed 8 bases, and the junction held 1 base outside the gene matches. CDR3 length: 11 residues. CDR1 and CDR2 (germline): KGHSH, LQKENI. This chain's CDR3 is CASSQDRGYTF. CDR3 sequence (DNA): TGTGCCAGCTCACAGGACAGGGGCTACACCTTC.

A few counts support this clone. The chain is built from TRBV12-5 and TRBJ2-1; D uncertain. Trimming pared 7 bases from V and 1 base from J, leaving 2 bases between. This CDR3 region has 11 residues. Germline V lookup: CDR1 LGHNT, CDR2 FRNRAP. The CDR3 reads CASVSYNEQFF. The CDR3 nucleotides read TGTGCTAGTGTATCCTACAATGAGCAGTTCTTC. The entire variable domain, with the rest obtained from reference TRBV12-5 and TRBJ2-1, is as follows: DARVTQTPRHKVTEMGQEVTMRCQPILGHNTVFWYRQTMMQGLELLAYFRNRAPLDDSGMPKDRFSAEMPDATLATLKIQPSEPRDSAVYFCASVSYNEQFFGPGTRLTVL.

Here the CDR3 DNA reads TGTGCCAGCAGATACGGGACAGGGAATTCACCCCTCCACTTT. This translates into CASRYGTGNSPLHF. The chain couples TRBV2 to TRBJ1-6; TRBD1 agrees at 9 bases. Germline V CDR1 and CDR2: SNHLY, FYNNEI. The CDR3 runs 14 residues. J was trimmed by 7 bases and V by 6 bases; bases with no gene match: 4.

The chain couples TRBV5-1 to TRBJ2-3; 14 nucleotides line up with TRBD2. This CDR3 has 17 residues. The trim removed 1 base at V and 5 bases at J, leaving 6 bases unmatched. Germline loops: CDR1 SGHRS, CDR2 YFSETQ. The CDR3 region is CASSLRGLAGVLDTQYF. In DNA, the CDR3 is TGCGCCAGCAGCTTGCGGGGACTAGCGGGAGTGTTAGATACGCAGTATTTT.

V gene TRBV7-9 combines with J gene TRBJ1-4; D gene ambiguous. Trimming cost V 3 bases and J 14 bases, with 13 bases left between them. CDR3 length: 12 amino acids. CDR1 is SEHNR and CDR2 is FQNEAQ in the germline V gene (reference sequence). As DNA, the CDR3 is TGTGCCAGCAGCTTTTCTCCGGGGAGGCTGTTTTTT. Protein product: CASSFSPGRLFF. Using reference TRBV7-9 and TRBJ1-4 for the parts outside the CDR3, the full variable domain is DTGVSQNPRHKITKRGQNVTFRCDPISEHNRLYWYRQTLGQGPEFLTYFQNEAQLEKSRLLSDRFSAERPKGSFSTLEIQRTEQGDSAMYLCASSFSPGRLFFGSGTQLSVL.

This clone was observed a few times. The V and J genes are TRBV10-3 and TRBJ2-1; 10 bases match TRBD2. The CDR3 has 14 residues. Germline CDR1 and CDR2: ENHRY and SYGVKD. With V trimmed by 2 bases and J by 5 bases, 0 bases remained unmatched. In nucleotides, the CDR3 is TGTGCCATCAGTGAGGGACTAGCGGACAATGAGCAGTTCTTC. This codes for CAISEGLADNEQFF.

The chain couples TRBV29-1 to TRBJ1-1, with D unclear. Deletions cut 4 bases from V and 4 bases from J, with 16 bases between. Germline-derived CDR1 and CDR2 are SQVTM and ANQGSEA. The CDR3 is made up of 14 amino acids. The CDR3 loop is CSVVSSGFGTEAFF. Here the CDR3 DNA reads TGCAGCGTTGTGTCGTCGGGATTCGGCACTGAAGCTTTCTTT.

CDR3 nucleotides: TGTGCCAGCAGCTTGCGGCAGGGGGCATATGAGCAGTTCTTC. This gives the protein CASSLRQGAYEQFF. This chain joins TRBV5-4 and TRBJ2-1; 8 nucleotides match TRBD1. CDR1 and CDR2 (germline): SGHNT, YYREEE (reference sequence). Trimming removed 1 base from V and 8 bases from J; junction bases left unmatched: 5. The CDR3 contains 14 residues. Supplemented by reference TRBV5-4 and TRBJ2-1, the full variable domain reads ETGVTQSPTHLIKTRGQQVTLRCSSQSGHNTVSWYQQALGQGPQFIFQYYREEENGRGNFPPRFSGLQFPNYSSELNVNALELDDSALYLCASSLRQGAYEQFFGPGTRLTVL.

This clone has more than one count but fewer than ten. The chain couples TRBV29-1 to TRBJ1-5; TRBD1 agrees at 8 bases. This CDR3 region has 13 residues. The trim removed 5 bases at V and 3 bases at J, leaving 3 bases unmatched. Germline CDR1 and CDR2: SQVTM and ANQGSEA. The CDR3 region is CSVTGGLNQPQHF. The CDR3 DNA follows: TGCAGCGTTACAGGGGGACTCAATCAGCCCCAGCATTTT.

This clone was detected a few times. The chain carries TRBV7-2 and TRBJ2-7, with 7 nucleotides matching TRBD2. The CDR3 has 14 residues. V was pared by 5 bases and J by 5 bases, with 9 bases of the junction left unmatched. Germline loops: CDR1 SGHTA, CDR2 FQGNSA. The CDR3 DNA sequence: TGTGCCAGCAGCCCCCACCGACTAGCTAACGAGCAGTACTTC. It codes for CASSPHRLANEQYF.

This clone turned up a few times. The rearrangement uses TRBV7-2 and TRBJ2-1; tentative D call: TRBD2 (5 bases). The CDR3 is made up of 16 amino acids. Trimming removed 5 bases from V and 0 bases from J, with 14 bases in between. CDR1 and CDR2 from the germline V gene are SGHTA and FQGNSA. DNA for the CDR3: TGTGCCAGCAGCCCCTTAGCGTTAAGCTCCTACAATGAGCAGTTCTTC. It is translated as CASSPLALSSYNEQFF.

The chain recombines TRBV4-3 with TRBJ2-3; no clear D gene. Germline V gene sequence: CDR1 LGHNA, CDR2 YSLEER. CDR3 length: 15 amino acids. The V end lost 0 bases, the J end lost 2 bases, and 9 bases lay between the germline ends. CDR3 bases: TGCGCCAGCAGCCAAGAGCGCTACCCCACAGATACGCAGTATTTT. It codes for CASSQERYPTDTQYF.

The gene calls are TRBV4-3 and TRBJ2-2; the D gene is possibly TRBD1 (5 bases). This CDR3 is 14 amino acids long. Germline CDR1 is LGHNA and CDR2 is YSLEER. Trimming took off 3 bases at V and 4 bases at J, with 9 bases between the two ends. The CDR3: CASSQGLPTGELFF. Here the CDR3 DNA reads TGCGCCAGCAGCCAGGGGCTACCCACCGGGGAGCTGTTTTTT.

This clone came up a few times. DNA of the CDR3: TGTGCCAGCAGTGAAGGTCGTTTCAGGGATGGCTACACCTTC. As protein: CASSEGRFRDGYTF. The V gene is TRBV6-1, the J gene TRBJ1-2, with D possibly matching TRBD1 (5 bases). V lost 1 base, J lost 6 bases, and 12 bases lay in between. CDR3 length: 14 residues. In germline, CDR1 is MNHNS, CDR2 SASEGT.

The V and J genes are TRBV15 and TRBJ2-7; tentative D call: TRBD2 (7 bases). The V gene's germline CDR1 is LNHNV and CDR2 YYDKDF (reference sequence). Deletions cut 0 bases from V and 0 bases from J, with 15 bases between. The CDR3 covers 17 residues. The CDR3 nucleotides are TGTGCCACCAGCAGAGAAGGGGGGGTCCCAAGCTCCTACGAGCAGTACTTC. Translating gives CATSREGGVPSSYEQYF.

This clone was observed a few times. The chain links TRBV4-3 to TRBJ2-7; D not resolved. Trimming removed 0 bases from V and 4 bases from J, with 7 bases in between. The CDR3 extends over 13 amino acids. Germline-derived CDR1 and CDR2 are LGHNA and YSLEER. CDR3 nucleotide sequence: TGCGCCAGCAGCCAAGATATGAGGTACGAGCAGTACTTC. It yields the protein CASSQDMRYEQYF.

This clone turned up a few times. The chain uses TRBV27 and TRBJ2-7; 9 nucleotides agree with TRBD1. The trim removed 7 bases at V and 3 bases at J, leaving 10 bases unmatched. CDR1 is MNHEY and CDR2 is SMNVEV in the germline V gene (reference sequence). CDR3 length equals 15 residues. CDR3 nucleotide sequence: TGTGCCAGCACCCGTCGGGGACAGGGCTTCTACGAGCAGTACTTC. It specifies CASTRRGQGFYEQYF.

This clone has only a few counts. The V and J genes are TRBV25-1 and TRBJ1-1; a possible D gene is TRBD1 (6 bases). The CDR3 loop spans 12 amino acids. Trimming pared 6 bases from V and 2 bases from J, leaving 7 bases between. Germline V gives CDR1 MGHDK, CDR2 SYGVNS. The chain's CDR3 is CASRDSNTEAFF. The CDR3 region has the DNA TGTGCCAGCAGGGACAGTAACACTGAAGCTTTCTTT.

The table lists this clone with a few counts. The genes are TRBV2 and TRBJ1-1; D remains ambiguous. The CDR3 contains 10 residues. V was shortened by 8 bases and J by 4 bases, with 5 bases between the two germline ends. CDR1 and CDR2 (germline): SNHLY, FYNNEI. The CDR3 region has the DNA TGTGCCAGCCTTCTCACTGAAGCTTTCTTT. It is translated as CASLLTEAFF.

CDR3 in DNA: TGTGCCAGCAGTTCCGGGGTTCGATATACGCAGTATTTT. Encoded protein: CASSSGVRYTQYF. The chain is built from TRBV7-2 and TRBJ2-3; TRBD2 is a possible D gene (5 bases). Germline V gene lookup returns CDR1 SGHTA and CDR2 FQGNSA. Trimming stripped 6 bases from V and 7 bases from J, with 14 bases between. CDR3 size: 13 residues.

V is TRBV7-3 and J is TRBJ2-5; D is ambiguous. V was clipped by 2 bases and J by 0 bases, with 10 bases between them. The V gene's germline CDR1 is SGHTA and CDR2 FQGTGA. The CDR3 consists of 15 residues. This chain's CDR3 is CASSLSGLYQETQYF. CDR3 bases: TGTGCCAGCAGCTTATCCGGGTTGTACCAAGAGACCCAGTACTTC.

This clone was detected a few times. The rearrangement uses TRBV28 and TRBJ2-1; no clear D. This CDR3 comprises 12 residues. Germline V CDR1 and CDR2: MDHEN, SYDVKM. Trimming pared 4 bases from V and 6 bases from J, leaving 7 bases between. The CDR3 bases are TGTGCCAGCAGTTCCCTTATCAATGAGCAGTTCTTC. Translated: CASSSLINEQFF.

This clone was counted a few times. The genes are TRBV21-1 and TRBJ1-4; TRBD1 is the table's D call, not checked against the DNA. TRBV21-1 is marked as a pseudogene. The CDR3 loop spans 17 amino acids. The CDR3 bases are TGTGCCAGCAGCAAACCCCACCCGACAGGGGGTAGTGAAAAACTGTTTTTT. It encodes CASSKPHPTGGSEKLFF.

The V call is TRBV5-1, the J call TRBJ2-3, with D perhaps matching TRBD1 (6 bases). Trimming cost V 4 bases and J 4 bases, with 22 bases left between them. Germline-derived CDR1 and CDR2 are SGHRS and YFSETQ. There are 17 residues in the CDR3. Here the CDR3 reads CASSLGRGGHSPDTQYF. The CDR3 region has the DNA TGCGCCAGCAGCCTAGGGCGTGGGGGCCATTCGCCAGATACGCAGTATTTT.

This chain connects TRBV7-3 to TRBJ2-1; TRBD2 aligns across 9 bases. Trimming took 2 bases from V and 2 from J; bases not matched to a gene: 13. The CDR3 has 19 amino acids. CDR1 is SGHTA and CDR2 is FQGTGA in the germline V gene. The CDR3 coding sequence is TGTGCCAGCAGCTTAGGGTTGGTTAGCGGGAGCCCCCCCTACAATGAGCAGTTCTTC. Translation: CASSLGLVSGSPPYNEQFF.